This entry lists 11 T cell receptor beta chains sequenced from one sample in a study of cytomegalovirus exposure and HLA in healthy donors. Both 60 Vbeta primers and 13 Jbeta primers went into the PCR. The repertoire was sequenced with immunoSEQ multiplex PCR; TCRdb's copy has only in-frame clones and lacks some. Here the sample spans 200,000 or so clones, roughly four fifths being singletons. The sequencing sample was made of PBMCs. These receptor sequences come from a boy aged 2-15 years in good health and CMV-seronegative.

This chain links TRBV9 with TRBJ1-1; TRBD1 agrees at 7 bases. V lost 5 bases, J lost 1 base, and 5 bases stayed unmatched. The CDR3 is 14 residues long. CDR1 SGDLS and CDR2 YYNGEE come from the germline V gene. The CDR3 DNA is TGTGCCAGCAGTCCGGGACAGCAGAACACTGAAGCTTTCTTT. Protein product: CASSPGQQNTEAFF.

V gene TRBV6-1 combines with J gene TRBJ2-7; D uncertain. V was trimmed by 4 bases and J by 6 bases, leaving 10 bases between them. The CDR3 is made up of 12 amino acids. Germline assignment: CDR1 MNHNS and CDR2 SASEGT. The CDR3 coding sequence is TGTGCCAGCAGTGGGGCCTTCTCCGAGCAGTACTTC. It encodes CASSGAFSEQYF.

J is TRBJ2-1 and V is TRBV4-3; D possibly corresponds to TRBD1 (6 bases). With 1 base removed from V and 5 bases from J, the gap between germline ends came to 12 bases. The CDR3 runs to 15 residues. Germline values: CDR1 LGHNA, CDR2 YSLEER. CDR3 in amino acids: CASSQVRGSNNEQFF. The CDR3 DNA sequence: TGCGCCAGCAGCCAAGTAAGGGGGTCGAACAATGAGCAGTTCTTC.

The chain joins TRBV7-9 to TRBJ1-1; tentative D call: TRBD1 (6 bases). V lost 10 bases and J lost 8, with 17 bases in between. CDR1 is SEHNR and CDR2 is FQNEAQ in the germline V gene (reference sequence). The CDR3 is 12 amino acids. The CDR3 loop is CANSVGGGEAFF. CDR3 in DNA: TGTGCCAACTCGGTGGGGGGGGGCGAAGCTTTCTTT.

In the case of this clone: At one boundary the junction diverges from the germline segment, which might be a read error. This sample also contains other DNA sequences that code for the same CDR3. The CDR3 reads CASSLAKGQGTNTGELFF. CDR3 DNA sequence: TGCGCCAGTAGCTTGGCCAAGGGACAGGGGACGAACACCGGGGAGCTGTTTTTT. J is TRBJ2-2 and V is TRBV5-1, with 10 bases aligning to TRBD1. Germline CDR1 reads SGHRS; CDR2 reads YFSETQ. The CDR3 is 18 amino acids.

The chain links TRBV6-6 to TRBJ1-4, with D perhaps matching TRBD1 (5 bases). Per germline, CDR1 MNHNY and CDR2 SVGAGI (reference sequence). This CDR3 has 16 residues. The V and J ends lost 7 bases and 0 bases respectively, with 15 bases between them. CDR3 coding DNA: TGTGCCAGCACCCCACCGGGGGTCACAACTAATGAAAAACTGTTTTTT. Its translation is CASTPPGVTTNEKLFF.

This clone appeared a single time. V and J are TRBV29-1 and TRBJ1-1; TRBD1 matches 9 bases. This CDR3 has 14 residues. Germline CDR1 SQVTM, CDR2 ANQGSEA. J was trimmed by 0 bases and V by 4 bases; bases with no gene match: 3. CDR3 residues: CSVGGQGLNTEAFF. In DNA, the CDR3 is TGCAGCGTTGGGGGACAGGGTTTGAACACTGAAGCTTTCTTT.

The chain has TRBV6-6 and TRBJ2-7; TRBD1 matches 9 bases. V was clipped by 6 bases and J by 1 base; unmatched bases: 4. CDR3 length equals 14 residues. Germline V gene lookup returns CDR1 MNHNY and CDR2 SVGAGI (reference sequence). The CDR3 reads CASRQGQGSYEQYF. The CDR3 DNA is TGTGCCAGCAGGCAGGGACAGGGATCCTACGAGCAGTACTTC.

CDR3 residues: CASSLEMTLYSNQPQHF. The CDR3 DNA is TGTGCCAGCAGCTTGGAGATGACACTCTATAGCAATCAGCCCCAGCATTTT. The rearrangement joins TRBV5-5 to TRBJ1-5; D call uncertain. The V gene's germline CDR1 is SGHKS and CDR2 YYEKEE (reference sequence). Trimming took off 0 bases at V and 0 bases at J, with 13 bases between the two ends. This CDR3 contains 17 residues.

This chain connects TRBV27 to TRBJ1-5; D possibly corresponds to TRBD1 (6 bases). Germline-derived CDR1 and CDR2 are MNHEY and SMNVEV (reference sequence). The V end lost 4 bases, the J end lost 0 bases, and 10 bases lay between the germline ends. CDR3 length: 15 residues. CDR3 sequence (DNA): TGTGCCAGCAGTTCCAGGGGATTTAGCAATCAGCCCCAGCATTTT. This encodes CASSSRGFSNQPQHF.

The chain is built from TRBV9 and TRBJ2-1, with D perhaps TRBD2 (6 bases). The CDR3 covers 14 residues. CDR1 is SGDLS, CDR2 YYNGEE, per germline. V was shortened by 0 bases and J by 7 bases, with 11 bases between the two germline ends. In DNA form, the CDR3 reads TGTGCCAGCAGCGTAGGGGCCGGAGGGAATGAGCAGTTCTTC. It codes for CASSVGAGGNEQFF.